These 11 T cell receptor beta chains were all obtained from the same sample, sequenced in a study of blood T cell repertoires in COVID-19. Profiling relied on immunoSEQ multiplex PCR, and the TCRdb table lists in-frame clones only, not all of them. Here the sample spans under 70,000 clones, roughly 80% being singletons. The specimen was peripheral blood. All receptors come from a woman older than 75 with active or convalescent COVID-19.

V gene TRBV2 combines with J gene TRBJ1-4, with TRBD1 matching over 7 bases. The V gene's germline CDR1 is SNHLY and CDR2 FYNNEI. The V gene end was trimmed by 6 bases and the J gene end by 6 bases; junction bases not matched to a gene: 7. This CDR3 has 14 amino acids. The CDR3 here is CASRQGEWDEKLFF. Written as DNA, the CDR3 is TGTGCCAGCAGGCAGGGGGAATGGGATGAAAAACTGTTTTTT.

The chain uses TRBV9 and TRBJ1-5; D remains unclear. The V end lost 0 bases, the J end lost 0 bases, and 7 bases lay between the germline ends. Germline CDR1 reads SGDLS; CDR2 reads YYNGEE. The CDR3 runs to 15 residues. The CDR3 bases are TGTGCCAGCAGCGTAGGGTCTAGTAGCAATCAGCCCCAGCATTTT. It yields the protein CASSVGSSSNQPQHF. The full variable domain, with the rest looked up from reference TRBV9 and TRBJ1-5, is DSGVTQTPKHLITATGQRVTLRCSPRSGDLSVYWYQQSLDQGLQFLIQYYNGEERAKGNILERFSAQQFPDLHSELNLSSLELGDSALYFCASSVGSSSNQPQHFGDGTRLSIL.

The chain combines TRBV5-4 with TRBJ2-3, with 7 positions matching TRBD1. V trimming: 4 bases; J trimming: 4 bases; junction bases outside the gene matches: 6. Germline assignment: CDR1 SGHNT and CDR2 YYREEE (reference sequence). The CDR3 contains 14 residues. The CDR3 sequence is CASSLRDSPDTQYF. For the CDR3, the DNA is TGTGCCAGCAGCCTACGGGACAGCCCAGATACGCAGTATTTT.

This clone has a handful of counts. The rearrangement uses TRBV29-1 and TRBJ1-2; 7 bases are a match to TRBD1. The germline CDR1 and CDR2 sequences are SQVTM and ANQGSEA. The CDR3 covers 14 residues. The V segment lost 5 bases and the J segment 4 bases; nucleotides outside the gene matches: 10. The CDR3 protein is CSVTGTAASYGYTF. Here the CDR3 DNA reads TGCAGCGTTACAGGGACAGCAGCAAGCTATGGCTACACCTTC.

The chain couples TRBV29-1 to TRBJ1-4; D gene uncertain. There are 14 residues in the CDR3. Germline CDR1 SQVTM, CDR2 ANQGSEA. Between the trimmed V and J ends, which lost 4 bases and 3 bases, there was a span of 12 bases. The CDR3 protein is CSVAHSEPNEKLFF. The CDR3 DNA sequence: TGCAGCGTTGCCCACTCGGAGCCTAATGAAAAACTGTTTTTT.

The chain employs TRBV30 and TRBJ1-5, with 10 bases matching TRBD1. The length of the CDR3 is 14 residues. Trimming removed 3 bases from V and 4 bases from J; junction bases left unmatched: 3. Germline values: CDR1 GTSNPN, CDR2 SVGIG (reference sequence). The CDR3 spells CAWSRTGGNQPQHF. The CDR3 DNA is TGTGCCTGGAGCAGGACAGGGGGTAATCAGCCCCAGCATTTT.

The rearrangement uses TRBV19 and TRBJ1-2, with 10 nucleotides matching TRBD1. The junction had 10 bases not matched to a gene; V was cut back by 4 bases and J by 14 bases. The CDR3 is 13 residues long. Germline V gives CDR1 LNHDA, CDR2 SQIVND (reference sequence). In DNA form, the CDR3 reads TGTGCCAGTAGTAGCCCGGACAGGGGGGTTCATACCTTC. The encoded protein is CASSSPDRGVHTF.

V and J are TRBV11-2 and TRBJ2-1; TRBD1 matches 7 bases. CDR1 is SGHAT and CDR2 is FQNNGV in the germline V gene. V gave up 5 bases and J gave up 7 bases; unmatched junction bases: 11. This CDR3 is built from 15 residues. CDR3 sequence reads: CASSPGQVSSNEQFF. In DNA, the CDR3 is TGTGCCAGCAGCCCTGGACAGGTGTCAAGTAATGAGCAGTTCTTC.

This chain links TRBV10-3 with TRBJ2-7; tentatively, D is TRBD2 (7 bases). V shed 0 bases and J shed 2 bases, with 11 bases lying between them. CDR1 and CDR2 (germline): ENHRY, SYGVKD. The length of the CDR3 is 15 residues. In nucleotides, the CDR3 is TGTGCCATCAGTGAGTCGAGGGGGGGCGCCTACGAGCAGTACTTC. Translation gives CAISESRGGAYEQYF.

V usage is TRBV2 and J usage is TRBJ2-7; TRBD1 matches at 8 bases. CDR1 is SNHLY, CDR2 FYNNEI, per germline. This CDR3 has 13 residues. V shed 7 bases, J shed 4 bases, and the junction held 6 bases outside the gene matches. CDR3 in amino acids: CASTGTGQYEQYF. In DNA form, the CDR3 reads TGTGCCAGCACCGGGACAGGCCAGTACGAGCAGTACTTC.

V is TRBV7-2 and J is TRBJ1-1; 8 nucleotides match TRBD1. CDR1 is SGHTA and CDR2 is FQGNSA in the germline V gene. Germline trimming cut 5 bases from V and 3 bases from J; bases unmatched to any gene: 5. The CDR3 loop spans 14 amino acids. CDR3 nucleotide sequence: TGTGCCAGCAGCCCCTCAGGGGGCGACACTGAAGCTTTCTTT. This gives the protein CASSPSGGDTEAFF.